Listed below are T cell receptor beta chains from one sample, sequenced in a study of shared clonotypes between healthy human individuals. Produced via immunoSEQ multiplex PCR; TCRdb's table is partial and in-frame only. The table has more than 2,000,000 clones, more than 80% seen once. Sequenced material: naive CD4+ T cells sorted from blood. The receptors come from a young man in good health. Both conserved end residues are part of each CDR3. The D gene is left open where the match is weak. Clone size, where shown, is once, few, many, or a class for clones that have expanded.

D gene: -; clone size: -; J gene: TRBJ1-1; V gene: TRBV6-5; CDR3 DNA: TGTGCCAGCAGTTATTTTGGGCAGGGCTCTGAAGCTTTCTTT; CDR3 protein: CASSYFGQGSEAFF
D gene: TRBD2; clone size: -; J gene: TRBJ2-1; V gene: TRBV7-2; CDR3 DNA: TGTGCCAGCAGCTTAGCGCCGGGACTAGTGAACAATGAGCAGTTCTTC; CDR3 protein: CASSLAPGLVNNEQFF
D gene: -; clone size: -; J gene: TRBJ2-2; V gene: TRBV19; CDR3 DNA: TGTGCCAGTAGTATGCGGGACACCGGGGAGCTGTTTTTT; CDR3 protein: CASSMRDTGELFF
D gene: TRBD1; clone size: -; J gene: TRBJ2-5; V gene: TRBV29-1; CDR3 DNA: TGCAGCGTGGGACAGGGGGTTGAGACCCAGTACTTC; CDR3 protein: CSVGQGVETQYF
D gene: TRBD1; clone size: -; J gene: TRBJ1-1; V gene: TRBV10-1; CDR3 DNA: TGCGCCAGCAGGGAGACGACAGGGAGCACTGAAGCTTTCTTT; CDR3 protein: CASRETTGSTEAFF
D gene: -; clone size: -; J gene: TRBJ2-5; V gene: TRBV7-3; CDR3 DNA: TGTGCCAGCAGCTTGGGCAAGGACCAAGAGACCCAGTACTTC; CDR3 protein: CASSLGKDQETQYF
D gene: TRBD2; clone size: -; J gene: TRBJ2-3; V gene: TRBV14; CDR3 DNA: TGTGCCAGCAGCCGACTAGCGGGAAGCACAGATACGCAGTATTTT; CDR3 protein: CASSRLAGSTDTQYF
D gene: -; clone size: -; J gene: TRBJ1-2; V gene: TRBV7-2; CDR3 DNA: TGTGCCAGCAGCTTAGCGCCCATGGTGAGCGGCTACACCTTC; CDR3 protein: CASSLAPMVSGYTF
D gene: -; clone size: -; J gene: TRBJ1-5; V gene: TRBV19; CDR3 DNA: TGTGCCACCAGAAGGGGTATAAGCAATCAGCCCCAGCATTTT; CDR3 protein: CATRRGISNQPQHF
D gene: -; clone size: -; J gene: TRBJ2-2; V gene: TRBV10-1; CDR3 DNA: TGCGCCAGCATGCAGGGGAGAACCGGGGAGCTGTTTTTT; CDR3 protein: CASMQGRTGELFF
D gene: -; clone size: -; J gene: TRBJ2-7; V gene: TRBV7-9; CDR3 DNA: TGTGCCAGCAGCTTTCCCGGGGCGCCGAGGCAGTACTTC; CDR3 protein: CASSFPGAPRQYF
D gene: -; clone size: -; J gene: TRBJ1-3; V gene: TRBV6-5; CDR3 DNA: TGTGCCAGCAGTCCGGCCCTCGTCGGAAACACCATATATTTT; CDR3 protein: CASSPALVGNTIYF
D gene: TRBD2; clone size: once; J gene: TRBJ2-1; V gene: TRBV7-2; CDR3 DNA: TGTGCCAGCAGCCCGACTAGCGGGAGGTTTAATGAGCAGTTCTTC; CDR3 protein: CASSPTSGRFNEQFF
D gene: -; clone size: -; J gene: TRBJ1-1; V gene: TRBV19; CDR3 DNA: TGTGCCAGTAGTCCCCAGGTCTTACCCGTTGGGACTGAAGCTTTCTTT; CDR3 protein: CASSPQVLPVGTEAFF
D gene: -; clone size: -; J gene: TRBJ2-7; V gene: TRBV6-1; CDR3 DNA: TGTGCCAGCAGTCTGGGCACCTACGAGCAGTACTTC; CDR3 protein: CASSLGTYEQYF
D gene: TRBD1; clone size: -; J gene: TRBJ2-7; V gene: TRBV14; CDR3 DNA: TGTGCCAGCAGCCAAGAGACAGGGGTACTCCCCCTGGAGCAGTACTTC; CDR3 protein: CASSQETGVLPLEQYF
D gene: -; clone size: -; J gene: TRBJ2-1; V gene: TRBV7-2; CDR3 DNA: TGTGCCAGCAGCCTCCCGTCTTATGAGCAGTTCTTC; CDR3 protein: CASSLPSYEQFF
D gene: -; clone size: -; J gene: TRBJ2-7; V gene: TRBV4-1; CDR3 DNA: TGCGCCAGCAGCCAAGATCTTGCCGCACTACGGGAGCAGTACTTC; CDR3 protein: CASSQDLAALREQYF
D gene: -; clone size: -; J gene: TRBJ2-3; V gene: TRBV5-4; CDR3 DNA: TGTGCCAGCAGCCCGGTGAGTCCAGATACGCAGTATTTT; CDR3 protein: CASSPVSPDTQYF
D gene: -; clone size: -; J gene: TRBJ1-6; V gene: TRBV4-1; CDR3 DNA: TGCGCCAGCAGCCCCCAAAGGGGCGGGATGGGGTTCTCCTATAATTCACCCCTCCACTTT; CDR3 protein: CASSPQRGGMGFSYNSPLHF
D gene: TRBD2; clone size: -; J gene: TRBJ2-2; V gene: TRBV18; CDR3 DNA: TGTGCCAGCTCTGGACTAGCGGGTACCGGGGAGCTGTTTTTT; CDR3 protein: CASSGLAGTGELFF
D gene: TRBD1; clone size: -; J gene: TRBJ2-5; V gene: TRBV5-4; CDR3 DNA: TGTGCCAGCAGCTCGGGGACAGGGCAAGAGACCCAGTACTTC; CDR3 protein: CASSSGTGQETQYF
D gene: -; clone size: once; J gene: TRBJ1-2; V gene: TRBV28; CDR3 DNA: TGTGCCAGCAGTTCCCCGGGTGGGGTTTCTGGGGGCTACACCTTC; CDR3 protein: CASSSPGGVSGGYTF
D gene: TRBD2; clone size: -; J gene: TRBJ2-1; V gene: TRBV5-1; CDR3 DNA: TGCGCCAGCAGCTTGGATGGTAGCGGGGGAGGTGAGCAGTTCTTC; CDR3 protein: CASSLDGSGGGEQFF
D gene: TRBD2; clone size: -; J gene: TRBJ2-1; V gene: TRBV5-1; CDR3 DNA: TGCGCCAGCAGCTTGGCTAAGACTAGCGGAGTCAATGAGCAGTTCTTC; CDR3 protein: CASSLAKTSGVNEQFF